This TCR beta chain emerged from a study of tumor-infiltrating lymphocytes in localized non-small cell lung cancer. Within the sample, this clone is medium-sized. Libraries were prepared by immunoSEQ multiplex PCR; TCRdb keeps only in-frame clonotypes and omits some of them. Seen here are about 16,000 clones, less than 55% observed once, and the top ten hold less than 20%. The source of this sequence is a human donor with non-small cell lung cancer. The sequenced material came from lung tumor tissue.

CDR3 sequence: CASSRPKSSGNTIYF. CDR3 nucleotides: TGTGCCAGCAGTAGGCCGAAAAGCTCTGGAAACACCATATATTTT. The V gene is TRBV2, the J gene TRBJ1-3; D not certain. The CDR3 is 15 residues long. In germline, CDR1 is SNHLY, CDR2 FYNNEI. Trimming took off 5 bases at V and 0 bases at J, with 11 bases between the two ends.